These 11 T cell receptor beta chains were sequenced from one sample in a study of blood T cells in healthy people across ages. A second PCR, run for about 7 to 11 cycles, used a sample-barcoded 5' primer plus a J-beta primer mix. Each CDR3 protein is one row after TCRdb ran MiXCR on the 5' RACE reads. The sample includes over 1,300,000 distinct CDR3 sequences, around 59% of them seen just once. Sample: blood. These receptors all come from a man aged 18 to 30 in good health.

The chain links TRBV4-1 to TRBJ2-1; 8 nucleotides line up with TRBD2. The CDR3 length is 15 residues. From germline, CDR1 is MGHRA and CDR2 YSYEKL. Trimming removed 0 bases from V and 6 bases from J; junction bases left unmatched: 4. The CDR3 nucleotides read TGCGCCAGCAGCCAAGAAGGGACTAGGGGCAATGAGCAGTTCTTC. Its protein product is CASSQEGTRGNEQFF.

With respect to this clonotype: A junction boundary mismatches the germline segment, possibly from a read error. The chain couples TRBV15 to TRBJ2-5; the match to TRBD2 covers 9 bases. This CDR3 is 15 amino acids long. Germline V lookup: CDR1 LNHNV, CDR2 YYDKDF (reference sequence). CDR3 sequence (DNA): TGTGCCACCAGTTTTCCCAGCGGGGGGCCGGAGACCCGGTACTTC. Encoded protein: CATSFPSGGPETRYF.

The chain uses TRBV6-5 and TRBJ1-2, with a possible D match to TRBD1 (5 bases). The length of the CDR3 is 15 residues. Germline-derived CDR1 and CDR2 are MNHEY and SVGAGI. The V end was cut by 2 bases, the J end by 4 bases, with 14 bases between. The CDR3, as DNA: TGTGCCAGCAGTTACCGGGGGGGGTCAACCTATGGCTACACCTTC. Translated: CASSYRGGSTYGYTF.

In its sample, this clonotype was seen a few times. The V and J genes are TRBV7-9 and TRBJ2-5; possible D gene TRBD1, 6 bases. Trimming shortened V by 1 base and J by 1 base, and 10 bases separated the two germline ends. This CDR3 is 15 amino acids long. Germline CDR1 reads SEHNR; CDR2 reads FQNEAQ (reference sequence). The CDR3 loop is CASSLELDSQETQYF. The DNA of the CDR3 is TGTGCCAGCAGCTTAGAACTGGACAGCCAAGAGACCCAGTACTTC.

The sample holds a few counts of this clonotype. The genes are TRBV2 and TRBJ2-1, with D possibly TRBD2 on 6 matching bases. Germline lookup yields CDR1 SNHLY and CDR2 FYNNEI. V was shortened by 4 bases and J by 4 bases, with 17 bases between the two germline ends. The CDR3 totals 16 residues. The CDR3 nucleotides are TGTGCCAGCAGTGCTGGCGGCGGGACCGGGTACAATGAGCAGTTCTTC. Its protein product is CASSAGGGTGYNEQFF.

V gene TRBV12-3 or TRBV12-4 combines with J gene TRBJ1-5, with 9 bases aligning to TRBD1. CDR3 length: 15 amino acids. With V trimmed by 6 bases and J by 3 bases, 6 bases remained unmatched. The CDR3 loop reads CASRPGTGLNQPQHF. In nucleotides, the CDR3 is TGTGCCAGCAGGCCCGGGACAGGGCTCAATCAGCCCCAGCATTTT.

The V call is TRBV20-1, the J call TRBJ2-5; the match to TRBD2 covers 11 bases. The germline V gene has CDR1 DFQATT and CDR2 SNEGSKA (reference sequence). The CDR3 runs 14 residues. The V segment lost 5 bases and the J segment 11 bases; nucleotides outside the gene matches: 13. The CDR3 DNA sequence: TGCAGTGCTTTAAATAGCGGGAGGGTGGGTGAGCAGTACTTC. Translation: CSALNSGRVGEQYF.

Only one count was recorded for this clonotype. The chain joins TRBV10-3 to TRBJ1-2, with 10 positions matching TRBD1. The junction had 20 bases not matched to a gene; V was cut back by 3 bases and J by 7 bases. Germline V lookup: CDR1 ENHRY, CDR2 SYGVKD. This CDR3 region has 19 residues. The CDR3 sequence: CAISESPGQGRSRACGYTF. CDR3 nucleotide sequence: TGTGCCATCAGTGAATCCCCGGGACAGGGGAGATCAAGAGCGTGTGGCTACACCTTC.

As DNA, the CDR3 is TGTGCCAGCAGCTCCCGTCCGGGTGGGGGGACCTACGAGCAGTACTTC. It codes for CASSSRPGGGTYEQYF. This chain links TRBV7-2 with TRBJ2-7, with a possible D match to TRBD2 (6 bases). Trimming left V 4 bases short and J 2 bases short, with 18 bases between. CDR1 and CDR2 (germline): SGHTA, FQGNSA. The CDR3 extends over 16 amino acids.

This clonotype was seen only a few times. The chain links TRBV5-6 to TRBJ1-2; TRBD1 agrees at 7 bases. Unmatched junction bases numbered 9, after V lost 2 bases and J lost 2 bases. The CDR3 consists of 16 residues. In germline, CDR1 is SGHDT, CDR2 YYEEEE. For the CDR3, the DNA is TGTGCCAGCAGCTTCGTACAGGGGATATCCAACTATGGCTACACCTTC. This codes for CASSFVQGISNYGYTF.

CDR3 sequence: CASSDNRDTEAFF. The CDR3 DNA follows: TGTGCCAGCAGTGATAACAGAGACACTGAAGCTTTCTTT. The V and J genes are TRBV9 and TRBJ1-1; D is undetermined. Per germline, CDR1 SGDLS and CDR2 YYNGEE. V dropped 5 bases and J dropped 3 bases, with 11 bases sitting between them. The CDR3 is made up of 13 amino acids.